One T cell receptor beta chain is described in this entry. This clone was picked up a small number of times. It lacks a known antigen. Base qualities are not provided; no much larger clone lies one nucleotide away. Each donor gave one peripheral blood draw, approximately 0.11 L on average, collected into heparinised tubes. Naive, central memory, regulatory and stem cell-like memory CD4+ T cells were sorted on a BD FACSAria II using a panel including CD45RO, CCR7, CD25, CD127, CD95 and CD27. A purity above 95% was achieved for all sorted populations. PBMCs were isolated immediately by Lymphoprep density gradient centrifugation and stained directly without culture. So that batch effects would be minimized, each experiment stained and sorted samples in pairs, pairing one healthy donor with one patient. These data are taken from a study of beta chain features in type 1 diabetes (dated 2018 in TCRdb). In the study overall: Mean age, gender distribution, total cell number and subset yield did not differ between patients and healthy donors. A total of 100 million to 140 million sorted cells were examined across all samples, and the number of cells per subset was strongly correlated with RNA yield. In the study, recently diagnosed type 1 diabetes patients and matched healthy donors were compared on the TCRB repertoires of their sorted circulating CD4+ T cell subsets. Whereas all 30 or so donors provided naive and central memory subsets, regulatory and stem cell-like memory subsets were isolated from just 8 patients and about eight healthy donors.

The CDR3 starts with the cysteine, ends with the phenylalanine, and has 16 residues. The only DNA kept is the CDR3, 48 bases in frame from the first base. CDR1 GTSNPN and CDR2 SVGIG are derived from the germline V gene (reference sequence). At the junction V is shortened by 0 bases and J by 3 bases, with 17 bases in between. Study-wide conclusions, independent of this receptor: Type 1 diabetes patients showed a moderate but significant shortening of TCRB CDR3 length in all four CD4+ subsets. Because small numbers of individuals were included in the HLA sub-analyses, any influence of HLA type on TCRB rearrangement was left unresolved. The naive, central memory and regulatory TCRB repertoires appeared to resemble one another more closely among patients than among healthy donors. Shorter templates might have been favored by PCR, but patient and control samples were amplified and corrected together, so both groups would have been affected equally by any skew. Fewer insertions and more nucleotide deletions at VDJ recombination sites were observed in patients with type 1 diabetes, implying thymic rearrangement abnormalities. Because cDNA rather than genomic DNA was sequenced, highly expressing activated cells could have been over-represented, although no difference in activation and CD3 levels was found between groups.

The entire isolated RNA was reverse transcribed using the High Capacity cDNA Reverse Transcription Kit, and thus expressed TCRB transcripts were sequenced. For stem cell-like memory T cell samples, survey-depth immunoSEQ sequencing was used, averaging about 930,000 total reads per sample. Sorted cells were lysed in RLT buffer, and RNA was extracted using DNase-treated RNeasy Micro or Mini kits according to cell number. Each cell subset was processed on its own to prevent cross-contamination, while patient and healthy donor samples were processed together. TCRB sequences were amplified from cDNA with the immunoSEQ multiplex PCR, producing 87-bp fragments spanning the CDR3 region. The amplicons were sequenced using the Illumina HiSeq platform. For the original study's pipeline: Synthetic template baselines were used to correct PCR bias computationally, reads within Hamming distance 2 were collapsed together, and singletons that could not be merged were discarded. By aligning reads against IMGT, V, D and J genes, CDR3 length, and insertions or deletions at six rearrangement sites were assigned. Within each subset, clonotype counts were normalized to the number of sorted cells before true diversity and Gini coefficients were calculated with the tcR R package. The overlap coefficient, calculated on TCRB nucleotide sequences, was used to quantify repertoire sharing. TCRdb carries this immuneACCESS record with in-frame sequences only. Its versions omit some clonotypes, under half of them owing to an unresolved V gene in the studies checked, with the rest unexplained. D and trimming were read from the DNA, whereas the V and J calls and clone size are those reported in that table. In all, the sample holds 110,000 or so clones, and under 40% of those were seen once. Clones ranked in the top ten supply 0.06% to 0.075% of the sample.

The chain links TRBV30 with TRBJ1-1; the D gene identity is not certain. The clonotype originates from a woman under 30 in good health. The source material was stem cell memory CD4+ T cells from blood. The cell subset or site label, read with the paper, signifies: stem cell-like memory CD4+ T cells. The CDR3 reads as follows: CAWSVPRGGRHTEAFF. The DNA sequence is as follows: TGTGCCTGGAGTGTACCTCGGGGAGGAAGGCACACTGAAGCTTTCTTT.